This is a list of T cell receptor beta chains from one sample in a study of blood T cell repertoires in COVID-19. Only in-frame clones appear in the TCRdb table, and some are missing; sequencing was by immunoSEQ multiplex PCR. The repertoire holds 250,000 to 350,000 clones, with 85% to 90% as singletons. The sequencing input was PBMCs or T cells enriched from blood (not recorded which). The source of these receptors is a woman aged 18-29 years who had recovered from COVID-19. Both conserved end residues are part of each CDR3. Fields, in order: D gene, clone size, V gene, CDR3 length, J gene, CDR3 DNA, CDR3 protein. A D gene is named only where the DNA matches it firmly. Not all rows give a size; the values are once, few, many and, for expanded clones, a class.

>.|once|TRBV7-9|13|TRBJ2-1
TGTGCCAGCAGCTTATTGGGGGGCAATGAGCAGTTCTTC
CASSLLGGNEQFF
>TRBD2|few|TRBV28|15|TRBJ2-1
TGTGCCAGCAGTTTAGGGATTAGCGGGAGTAATGAGCAGTTCTTC
CASSLGISGSNEQFF
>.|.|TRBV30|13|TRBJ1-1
TGTGCCTGGAGCGCCACTAAGAACACTGAAGCTTTCTTT
CAWSATKNTEAFF
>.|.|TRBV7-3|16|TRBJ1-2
TGTGCCAGCAGCTCGAGAACGACAGAGCATTACTATGGCTACACCTTC
CASSSRTTEHYYGYTF
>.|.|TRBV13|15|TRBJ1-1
TGTGCCAGCAGCTTACGTGCGGAACCGGGGACTGAAGCTTTCTTT
CASSLRAEPGTEAFF
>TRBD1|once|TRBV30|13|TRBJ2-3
TGTGCCCAGGCGGCAGGGGGCGCGGATACGCAGTATTTT
CAQAAGGADTQYF
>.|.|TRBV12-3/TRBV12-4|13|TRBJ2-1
TGTGCCAGCAGTTTAGAACTAGCATCTGAGCAGTTCTTC
CASSLELASEQFF
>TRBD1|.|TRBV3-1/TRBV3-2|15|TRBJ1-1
TGTGCCAGCAGCCAAGGGGGACAGGGTATCTCTGAAGCTTTCTTT
CASSQGGQGISEAFF
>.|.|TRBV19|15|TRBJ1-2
TGTGCCAGTAGTATAGATCGGGGGACCGGGTATGGCTACACCTTC
CASSIDRGTGYGYTF
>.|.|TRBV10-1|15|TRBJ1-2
TGCGCCAGCAGTGCTACGGTCGATGGGGCCTATGGCTACACCTTC
CASSATVDGAYGYTF
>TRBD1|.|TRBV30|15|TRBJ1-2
TGTGCCTGGAGGAAAACAACCACAGGGGGCGATGGCTACACCTTC
CAWRKTTTGGDGYTF
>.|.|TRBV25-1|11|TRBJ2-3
TGTGCCAGCAGTGTCGCAGATACGCAGTATTTT
CASSVADTQYF
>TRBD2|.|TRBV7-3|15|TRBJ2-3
TGTGCCAGCAGCCTTGGGACTAGCGGGAGAGATACGCAGTATTTT
CASSLGTSGRDTQYF